This paragraph covers one T cell receptor (beta chain) sequence. The record originates from a study of blood T cells in healthy people across ages. With 3 bases removed from V and 3 bases from J, the gap between germline ends came to 12 bases. This CDR3 region has 14 residues. In germline, CDR1 is SGHVS, CDR2 FNYEAQ. Alongside a J-beta primer mix, a sample-barcoded 5' primer served in a second PCR lasting about 7 to 11 cycles. Each CDR3 protein is one row after TCRdb ran MiXCR on the 5' RACE reads. The sample carries about 930,000 distinct CDR3 sequences, 25% to 35% recorded once. This sample also belongs to another study, concerning T cells of mothers and their children.

The J gene is TRBJ2-7, the V gene TRBV7-6; a possible D gene is TRBD2 (6 bases). Material for sequencing was blood. This TCR derives from a woman aged 40 to 50 in good health. CDR3 sequence reads: CASSFGGLGYEQYF. The CDR3 DNA sequence: TGTGCCAGCAGCTTTGGGGGACTCGGCTACGAGCAGTACTTC.